One and the same sample provided the 10 T cell receptor beta chains below, sequenced in a study of regulatory dendritic cells for organ transplantation (dated 2017 in TCRdb). Library creation used the immunoSEQ multiplex PCR assay. In its TCRdb copy, this immuneACCESS table keeps in-frame sequences only and misses some clones. Where compared with another copy, unresolved V genes explain less than half of these, and the others have no known cause. This sample is represented by 35,000 to 45,000 clones; over 80% of them were singletons. The ten top clones hold about 0.11% of the sample. Sequences were obtained from naive CD8+ T cells from blood. What this sample's cell subset or site label stands for: CD45RA+ naive T cells. These receptors originate from a human donor in good health.

This clone has only a few counts. The gene calls are TRBV11-2 and TRBJ2-7; 7 bases agree with TRBD1. Germline values: CDR1 SGHAT, CDR2 FQNNGV. The CDR3 extends over 13 amino acids. Trimming removed 5 bases from V and 4 bases from J; junction bases left unmatched: 5. CDR3 DNA: TGTGCCAGCAGCGACAGGGCGCTTTACGAGCAGTACTTC. The encoded protein is CASSDRALYEQYF.

This clone occurred once. The chain uses TRBV28 and TRBJ1-5; tentatively, D is TRBD1 (5 bases). The V end lost 2 bases, the J end lost 4 bases, and 12 bases lay between the germline ends. This CDR3 spans 15 amino acids. The V gene's germline CDR1 is MDHEN and CDR2 SYDVKM. The CDR3 protein is CASSLSGARNQPQHF. The CDR3 DNA reads as TGTGCCAGCAGTTTAAGCGGGGCTAGAAATCAGCCCCAGCATTTT.

The chain joins TRBV7-2 to TRBJ2-5; perhaps D is TRBD1 or TRBD2 (5 bases each). CDR1 and CDR2 (germline): SGHTA, FQGNSA. The CDR3 is 14 residues long. The V end lost 1 base, the J end lost 3 bases, and 9 bases lay between the germline ends. In nucleotides, the CDR3 is TGTGCCAGCAGCTTAGGGTGGGGGAAAGAGACCCAGTACTTC. Amino acid sequence: CASSLGWGKETQYF.

The chain employs TRBV27 and TRBJ1-4, with 9 nucleotides matching TRBD1. V shed 5 bases, J shed 6 bases, and the junction held 7 bases outside the gene matches. Germline assignment: CDR1 MNHEY and CDR2 SMNVEV (reference sequence). The CDR3 totals 15 residues. Here the CDR3 DNA reads TGTGCCAGCAGTAACCGGGACAGGGCCCATGAAAAACTGTTTTTT. Translated: CASSNRDRAHEKLFF. Together with reference TRBV27 and TRBJ1-4, the CDR3 gives the full variable domain: EAQVTQNPRYLITVTGKKLTVTCSQNMNHEYMSWYRQDPGLGLRQIYYSMNVEVTDKGDVPEGYKVSRKEKRNFPLILESPSPNQTSLYFCASSNRDRAHEKLFFGSGTQLSVL.

This clone has only one observation. V usage is TRBV5-1 and J usage is TRBJ2-7, with D uncertain. This CDR3 contains 11 residues. CDR1 is SGHRS and CDR2 is YFSETQ in the germline V gene. The V end was cut by 4 bases, the J end by 6 bases, with 8 bases between. This CDR3 reads CASSHGSEQYF. The CDR3 DNA is TGCGCCAGCAGCCATGGTAGCGAGCAGTACTTC.

This rearrangement joins TRBV2 to TRBJ1-5; TRBD1 agrees at 7 bases. This CDR3 region has 14 residues. V lost 7 bases and J lost 0; bases outside the gene matches: 3. Germline V gene lookup returns CDR1 SNHLY and CDR2 FYNNEI. In DNA form, the CDR3 reads TGTGCCAGCAAAGGGACAGATAGCAATCAGCCCCAGCATTTT. As protein: CASKGTDSNQPQHF.

This clone has a single count. The chain couples TRBV15 to TRBJ2-7; D call uncertain. Trimming removed 0 bases from V and 4 bases from J, with 10 bases in between. The CDR3 is made up of 14 amino acids. The germline gives CDR1 LNHNV, CDR2 YYDKDF (reference sequence). For the CDR3, the DNA is TGTGCCACCAGCAGAGATATGGTAATATACGAGCAGTACTTC. Its translation: CATSRDMVIYEQYF.

This clone has a single count. CDR3 protein: CASRIKVAGYNEQFF. In nucleotides, the CDR3 is TGTGCCAGCAGGATAAAAGTGGCGGGGTACAATGAGCAGTTCTTC. This chain uses TRBV7-2 with TRBJ2-1, with a tentative D call TRBD2 (6 bases). Germline CDR1 and CDR2: SGHTA and FQGNSA. The CDR3 runs 15 residues. Between the trimmed V and J ends, which lost 6 bases and 4 bases, there was a span of 16 bases. Full variable domain (rest looked up from reference TRBV7-2 and TRBJ2-1): GAGVSQSPSNKVTEKGKDVELRCDPISGHTALYWYRQSLGQGLEFLIYFQGNSAPDKSGLPSDRFSAERTGGSVSTLTIQRTQQEDSAVYLCASRIKVAGYNEQFFGPGTRLTVL.

V usage is TRBV5-6 and J usage is TRBJ1-1; D remains ambiguous. The CDR3 has 12 residues. The V and J ends lost 2 bases and 3 bases respectively, with 5 bases between them. Germline CDR1 is SGHDT and CDR2 is YYEEEE. The CDR3 DNA reads as TGTGCCAGCAGCTTTCCTTACACTGAAGCTTTCTTT. This gives the protein CASSFPYTEAFF. Using reference TRBV5-6 and TRBJ1-1 for the parts outside the CDR3, the full variable domain is DAGVTQSPTHLIKTRGQQVTLRCSPKSGHDTVSWYQQALGQGPQFIFQYYEEEERQRGNFPDRFSGHQFPNYSSELNVNALLLGDSALYLCASSFPYTEAFFGQGTRLTVV.

The chain employs TRBV27 and TRBJ2-7; tentative D call: TRBD2 (6 bases). Germline assignment: CDR1 MNHEY and CDR2 SMNVEV (reference sequence). CDR3 length: 11 residues. Trimming cost V 8 bases and J 3 bases, with 8 bases left between them. CDR3 coding DNA: TGTGCCAGCCGGGGAGGCTACGAGCAGTACTTC. This gives the protein CASRGGYEQYF.